This T cell receptor (beta chain) was profiled in a study of radiotherapy plus CTLA-4 blockade in lung cancer. Sequencing was performed with immunoSEQ multiplex PCR; in TCRdb, only in-frame clones are kept and a portion is missing. The sample has 85,000 to 130,000 clones; over 65% are singletons. Only a few counts were recorded for this clone. Trimming shortened V by 2 bases and J by 9 bases, and 17 bases separated the two germline ends. This CDR3 has 14 residues. Germline-derived CDR1 and CDR2 are SQVTM and ANQGSEA. The clonotype originates from a human donor with non-small cell lung cancer that progressed on radiotherapy plus ipilimumab. Some clones in this sample may be carry-over from other donors' samples. The sequenced sample was peripheral blood, obtained from a patient treated with radiotherapy plus ipilimumab. The V gene is TRBV29-1, the J gene TRBJ2-1; D might be TRBD2 (6 bases). CDR3 protein: CSVETSPQVGEQFF. DNA of the CDR3: TGCAGCGTTGAAACTAGCCCCCAGGTGGGTGAGCAGTTCTTC.